This T cell receptor beta chain came from a study of read filtering for tumor transcriptome and immune sequencing. Across the study: By R-ISS, stages I, II and III held about 8, 17 and 7 patients.

The library was built from roughly 400 ng RNA with molecular barcoded adaptors for alpha/delta and beta/gamma chains. TCRdb redid the calling of the reads with MiXCR, one entry per CDR3 protein. The sample shows approximately 45,000 distinct CDR3 sequences, about 20% of them seen only once. CDR1 is SQVTM, CDR2 ANQGSEA, per germline. Trimming at V came to 6 bases and at J to 4 bases, leaving 9 bases not matched to a gene. The CDR3 is 14 amino acids. This clonotype was detected ten times or more. Its antigen is not identified. Points from the study as a whole: The sorted CD138-negative fraction was a mixed bone marrow immune population, not purified T cells. Compared with RNA-seq, IR-seq gave much higher clonotype depth and reliability.

The sample consisted of a population of CD138-negative cells sorted from bone marrow. This sequence was found in a donor over 35 with multiple myeloma. The rearrangement joins TRBV29-1 to TRBJ2-7; 10 nucleotides agree with TRBD2. The DNA for the CDR3 is TGCAGCGTCCTGCTAGCGGGAGATCCATACGAGCAGTACTTC. Translated: CSVLLAGDPYEQYF.